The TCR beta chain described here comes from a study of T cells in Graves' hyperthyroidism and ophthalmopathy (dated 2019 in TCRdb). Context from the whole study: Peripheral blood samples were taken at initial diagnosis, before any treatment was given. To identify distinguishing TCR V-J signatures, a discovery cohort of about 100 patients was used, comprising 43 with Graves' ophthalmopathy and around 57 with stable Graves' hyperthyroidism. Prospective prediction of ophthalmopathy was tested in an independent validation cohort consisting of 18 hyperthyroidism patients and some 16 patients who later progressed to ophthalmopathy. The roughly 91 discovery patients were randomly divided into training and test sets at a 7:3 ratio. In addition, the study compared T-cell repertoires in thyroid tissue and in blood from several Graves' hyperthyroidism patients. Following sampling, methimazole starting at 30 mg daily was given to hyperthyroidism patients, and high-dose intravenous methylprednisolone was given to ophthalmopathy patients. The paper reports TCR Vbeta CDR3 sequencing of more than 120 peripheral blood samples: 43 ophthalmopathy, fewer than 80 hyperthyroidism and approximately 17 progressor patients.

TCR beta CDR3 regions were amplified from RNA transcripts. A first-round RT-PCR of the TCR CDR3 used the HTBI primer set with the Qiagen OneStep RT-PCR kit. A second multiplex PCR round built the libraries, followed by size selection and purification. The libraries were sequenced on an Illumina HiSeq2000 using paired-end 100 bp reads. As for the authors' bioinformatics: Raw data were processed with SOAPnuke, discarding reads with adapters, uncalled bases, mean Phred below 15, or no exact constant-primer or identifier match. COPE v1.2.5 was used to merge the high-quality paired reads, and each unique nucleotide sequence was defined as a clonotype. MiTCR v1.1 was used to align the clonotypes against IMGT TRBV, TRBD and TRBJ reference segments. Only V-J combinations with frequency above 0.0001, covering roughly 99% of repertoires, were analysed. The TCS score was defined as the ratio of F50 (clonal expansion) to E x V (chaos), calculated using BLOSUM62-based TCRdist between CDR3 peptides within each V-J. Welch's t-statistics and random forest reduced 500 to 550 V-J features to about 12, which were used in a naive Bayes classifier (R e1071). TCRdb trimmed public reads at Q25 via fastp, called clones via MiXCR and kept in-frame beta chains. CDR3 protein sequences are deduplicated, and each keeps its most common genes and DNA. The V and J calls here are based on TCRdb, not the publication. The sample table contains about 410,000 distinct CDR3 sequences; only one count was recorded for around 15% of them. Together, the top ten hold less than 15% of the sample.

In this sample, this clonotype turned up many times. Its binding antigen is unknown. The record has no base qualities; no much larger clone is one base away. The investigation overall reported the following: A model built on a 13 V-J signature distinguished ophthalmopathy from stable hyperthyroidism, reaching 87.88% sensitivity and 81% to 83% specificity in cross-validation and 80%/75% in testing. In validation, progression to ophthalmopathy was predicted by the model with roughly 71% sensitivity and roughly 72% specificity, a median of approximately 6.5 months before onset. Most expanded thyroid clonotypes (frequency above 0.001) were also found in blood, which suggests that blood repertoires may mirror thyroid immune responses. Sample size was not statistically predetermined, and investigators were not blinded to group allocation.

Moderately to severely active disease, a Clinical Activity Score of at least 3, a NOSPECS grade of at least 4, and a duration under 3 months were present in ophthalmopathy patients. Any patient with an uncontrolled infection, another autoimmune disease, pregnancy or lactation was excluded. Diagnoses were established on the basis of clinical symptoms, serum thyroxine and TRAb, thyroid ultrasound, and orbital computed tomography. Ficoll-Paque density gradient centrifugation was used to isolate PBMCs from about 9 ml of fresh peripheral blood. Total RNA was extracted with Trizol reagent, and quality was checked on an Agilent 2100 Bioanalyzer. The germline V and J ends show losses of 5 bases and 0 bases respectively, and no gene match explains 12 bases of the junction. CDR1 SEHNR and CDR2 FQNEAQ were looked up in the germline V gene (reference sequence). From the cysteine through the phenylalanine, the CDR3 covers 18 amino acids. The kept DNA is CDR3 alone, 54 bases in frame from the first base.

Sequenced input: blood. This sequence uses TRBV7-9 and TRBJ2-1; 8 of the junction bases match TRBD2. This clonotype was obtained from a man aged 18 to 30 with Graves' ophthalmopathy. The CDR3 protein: CASSPGGRGGISYNEQFF. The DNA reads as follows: TGTGCCAGCAGCCCGGGGGGGCGCGGGGGGATCTCCTACAATGAGCAGTTCTTC.